The 24 T cell receptor beta chains given below trace back to one sample, sequenced in a study of blood T cell repertoires in COVID-19. Using immunoSEQ multiplex PCR, the repertoire was profiled, and TCRdb retains in-frame clones only, with some absent. The data show about 230,000 clones, with 70% to 90% seen just once and under 3% held by the top ten. Sequenced: peripheral blood. The receptor set was obtained from a woman in her 70s with active or convalescent COVID-19.

The CDR3 spells CAWSSWTGRADTQYF. The CDR3 DNA is TGTGCCTGGAGTAGTTGGACAGGGCGGGCAGATACGCAGTATTTT. The genes are TRBV30 and TRBJ2-3; 8 bases agree with TRBD1. Germline CDR1 and CDR2: GTSNPN and SVGIG (reference sequence). This CDR3 has 15 residues. V lost 2 bases, J lost 4 bases, and 8 bases stayed unmatched.

The chain joins TRBV28 to TRBJ1-1; D gene uncertain. Germline V CDR1 and CDR2: MDHEN, SYDVKM. This CDR3 has 14 amino acids. Trimming shortened V by 6 bases and J by 1 base, and 12 bases separated the two germline ends. The CDR3 coding sequence is TGTGCCAGCAGGCTATTCGGTGGGAACACTGAAGCTTTCTTT. The encoded protein is CASRLFGGNTEAFF.

This chain connects TRBV14 to TRBJ2-7, with D possibly TRBD2 on 6 matching bases. Germline loops: CDR1 SGHDN, CDR2 FVKESK. The CDR3 consists of 13 residues. Trimming removed 0 bases at V and 6 bases at J, with 9 bases between. The CDR3 DNA sequence: TGTGCCAGCAGCCAAGATCGGGGGAGCGAGCAGTACTTC. Amino acid sequence: CASSQDRGSEQYF.

CDR3 in DNA: TGTGCCAGCAGCTTGCCCGATGGGAGGGCAGATACGCAGTATTTT. It is translated as CASSLPDGRADTQYF. V is TRBV7-6 and J is TRBJ2-3; 7 positions agree with TRBD2. Germline trimming cut 3 bases from V and 4 bases from J; bases unmatched to any gene: 7. CDR1 and CDR2 from the germline V gene are SGHVS and FNYEAQ. The CDR3 totals 15 residues.

The rearrangement uses TRBV5-3 and TRBJ1-2; no reliable D call. TRBV5-3 is designated an ORF whose function remains uncertain. The V end was cut by 0 bases, the J end by 9 bases, with 18 bases between. This CDR3 has 15 amino acids. CDR3 coding DNA: TGTGCCAGAAGCTTGGCCCTAAAGATCGGGTGGAGCTACACCTTC. Translated: CARSLALKIGWSYTF.

The chain combines TRBV18 with TRBJ2-7, with 7 bases aligning to TRBD2. CDR3 length: 14 amino acids. Unmatched junction bases numbered 5, after V lost 0 bases and J lost 6 bases. CDR1 and CDR2 from the germline V gene are KGHSH and LQKENI. The chain's CDR3 is CASSPPGGLSEQYF. The CDR3 bases are TGTGCCAGCTCACCACCGGGGGGGTTAAGCGAGCAGTACTTC.

This CDR3 reads CASRDTGGQPQHF. The CDR3, as DNA: TGTGCCAGCAGGGATACAGGGGGGCAGCCCCAGCATTTT. The chain has TRBV6-5 and TRBJ1-5; TRBD1 matches at 8 bases. The V gene end was trimmed by 6 bases and the J gene end by 7 bases; junction bases not matched to a gene: 5. Per germline, CDR1 MNHEY and CDR2 SVGAGI. The CDR3 consists of 13 residues.

The gene calls are TRBV6-1 and TRBJ2-7; TRBD1 matches at 7 bases. Germline trimming cut 3 bases from V and 5 bases from J; bases unmatched to any gene: 7. Germline CDR1 MNHNS, CDR2 SASEGT. The length of the CDR3 is 14 residues. CDR3 region: CASSEGRGYDEQYF. For the CDR3, the DNA is TGTGCCAGCAGTGAGGGCAGGGGGTACGACGAGCAGTACTTC.

This clone was recorded a few times. The rearrangement joins TRBV10-3 to TRBJ2-5; D might be TRBD2 (6 bases). V lost 9 bases, J lost 5 bases, and 16 bases lay in between. From germline, CDR1 is ENHRY and CDR2 SYGVKD. CDR3 length: 13 residues. The CDR3 protein is CAIQGGGQETQYF. Written as DNA, the CDR3 is TGTGCCATTCAGGGAGGTGGTCAGGAGACCCAGTACTTC.

The CDR3 spells CASSPNPLGQGSMETQYF. The CDR3 bases are TGTGCCAGCAGTCCAAATCCTTTGGGACAGGGTTCCATGGAGACCCAGTACTTC. The rearrangement joins TRBV7-9 to TRBJ2-5, with TRBD1 matching 9 bases. Trimming took 6 bases from V and 5 from J; bases not matched to a gene: 19. The CDR3 runs 18 residues. Germline lookup yields CDR1 SEHNR and CDR2 FQNEAQ (reference sequence).

This sequence joins TRBV7-2 and TRBJ1-2; D unclear. Germline CDR1 is SGHTA and CDR2 is FQGNSA. This CDR3 is 12 amino acids long. Trimming cost V 5 bases and J 4 bases, with 8 bases left between them. Here the CDR3 reads CASSQQIYGYTF. The CDR3, as DNA: TGTGCCAGCAGCCAACAGATCTATGGCTACACCTTC.

This clone was observed a handful of times. CDR3 nucleotide sequence: TGTGCCAGCAGAGCTACCGGGACGGGACCCGGCGGGAAGTACTTC. Translation: CASRATGTGPGGKYF. V usage is TRBV2 and J usage is TRBJ2-7; tentatively, D is TRBD2 (6 bases). The V gene lost 6 bases and the J gene lost 11 bases, with 26 bases spanning the gap. The CDR3 contains 15 residues. Germline lookup yields CDR1 SNHLY and CDR2 FYNNEI.

V is TRBV20-1 and J is TRBJ1-2; possibly TRBD1 for D (6 bases). V lost 3 bases, J lost 4 bases, and 18 bases lay in between. The CDR3 is made up of 15 amino acids. Germline V lookup: CDR1 DFQATT, CDR2 SNEGSKA (reference sequence). The CDR3: CSASVGGAHVYGYTF. The CDR3 nucleotides are TGCAGTGCTAGTGTTGGGGGCGCTCACGTCTATGGCTACACCTTC.

J is TRBJ1-2 and V is TRBV29-1; D gene uncertain. V lost 6 bases, J lost 8 bases, and 13 bases lay in between. Germline assignment: CDR1 SQVTM and CDR2 ANQGSEA. There are 11 residues in the CDR3. The CDR3 bases are TGCAGCGTCGCCAGGCCCGGCGGCTACACCTTC. Protein sequence: CSVARPGGYTF.

This sequence joins TRBV18 and TRBJ1-1; D is undetermined. From germline, CDR1 is KGHSH and CDR2 LQKENI. Trimming pared 3 bases from V and 1 base from J, leaving 15 bases between. The CDR3 runs 16 residues. CDR3 DNA: TGTGCCAGCTCACCGCTGCGGGGAATGTGGAACACTGAAGCTTTCTTT. Residues: CASSPLRGMWNTEAFF.

In its sample, this clone was seen a few times. The chain links TRBV15 to TRBJ1-2; TRBD1 aligns across 9 bases. After removal of 0 bases from V and 3 bases from J, the junction contained 5 bases not matched to a gene. The CDR3 is made up of 16 amino acids. Germline-derived CDR1 and CDR2 are LNHNV and YYDKDF (reference sequence). The CDR3, as DNA: TGTGCCACCAGCAGAGATGGGACAGGGTTGGACTATGGCTACACCTTC. Its translation is CATSRDGTGLDYGYTF.

This clone was observed a few times. The chain employs TRBV9 and TRBJ2-7, with 7 bases aligning to TRBD2. The length of the CDR3 is 12 residues. CDR1 is SGDLS and CDR2 is YYNGEE in the germline V gene. After removal of 3 bases from V and 12 bases from J, the junction contained 9 bases not matched to a gene. The CDR3 DNA reads TGTGCCAGCAGCGGGACCGGGACTAATTGGTACTTC. The encoded protein is CASSGTGTNWYF.

The V and J genes are TRBV11-2 and TRBJ1-5; D call uncertain. Germline assignment: CDR1 SGHAT and CDR2 FQNNGV. Trimming cost V 2 bases and J 4 bases, with 9 bases left between them. This CDR3 is built from 14 residues. CDR3 amino acids: CASSLHRGNQPQHF. The CDR3 DNA reads as TGTGCCAGCAGCTTACACCGGGGTAATCAGCCCCAGCATTTT.

The chain links TRBV28 to TRBJ1-1; D possibly corresponds to TRBD1 (5 bases). Germline loops: CDR1 MDHEN, CDR2 SYDVKM. Trimming removed 2 bases from V and 7 bases from J, with 14 bases in between. CDR3 size: 14 residues. CDR3 in DNA: TGTGCCAGCAGTTTAAATCGATGGGGGGTTGAAGCTTTCTTT. It is translated as CASSLNRWGVEAFF.

The V call is TRBV19, the J call TRBJ1-5; D not resolved. CDR1 and CDR2 from the germline V gene are LNHDA and SQIVND (reference sequence). The CDR3 runs to 11 residues. V was clipped by 5 bases and J by 4 bases, with 3 bases between them. As DNA, the CDR3 is TGTGCCAGTAGTGTAAATCAGCCCCAGCATTTT. Translated, it gives CASSVNQPQHF.

This chain links TRBV6-5 with TRBJ1-5; maybe TRBD1 (5 bases). The CDR3 totals 13 residues. The V end was cut by 6 bases, the J end by 3 bases, with 9 bases between. The V gene's germline CDR1 is MNHEY and CDR2 SVGAGI. The CDR3 reads CASRETDNQPQHF. As DNA, the CDR3 is TGTGCCAGCAGAGAGACAGACAATCAGCCCCAGCATTTT.

This clone was picked up a small number of times. The chain carries TRBV20-1 and TRBJ1-1; tentatively, D is TRBD1 (5 bases). The CDR3 contains 11 residues. The germline V gene has CDR1 DFQATT and CDR2 SNEGSKA (reference sequence). The V and J ends lost 3 bases and 6 bases respectively, with 8 bases between them. The CDR3 DNA is TGCAGTGCTAGGGGGCATGCTGAAGCTTTCTTT. Its translation: CSARGHAEAFF.

The genes are TRBV7-8 and TRBJ1-1; 7 nucleotides agree with TRBD1. J lost 0 bases, V lost 3 bases, and 10 bases had no gene match. This CDR3 is built from 17 residues. Germline V gene data show CDR1 as SGHVS and CDR2 as FQNEAQ. CDR3 DNA sequence: TGTGCCAGCAGCTTGGAGAGACAGGGTAAAATGAACACTGAAGCTTTCTTT. Amino acids: CASSLERQGKMNTEAFF.

The chain uses TRBV7-8 and TRBJ1-6, with D tentatively TRBD1 (6 bases). This CDR3 contains 15 residues. V lost 1 base, J lost 8 bases, and 12 bases lay in between. The germline gives CDR1 SGHVS, CDR2 FQNEAQ. The CDR3 spells CASSLGGGPDSPLHF. The CDR3 bases are TGTGCCAGCAGCTTAGGCGGGGGGCCGGATTCACCCCTCCACTTT.